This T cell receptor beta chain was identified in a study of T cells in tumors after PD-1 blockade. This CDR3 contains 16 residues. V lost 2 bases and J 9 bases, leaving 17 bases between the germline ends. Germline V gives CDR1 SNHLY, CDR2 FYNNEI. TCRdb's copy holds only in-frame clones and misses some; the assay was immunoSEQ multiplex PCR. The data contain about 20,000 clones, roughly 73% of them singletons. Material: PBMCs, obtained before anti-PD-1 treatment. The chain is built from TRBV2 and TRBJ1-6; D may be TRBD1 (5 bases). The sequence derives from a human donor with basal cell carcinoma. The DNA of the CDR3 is TGTGCCAGCAGTGAAAAATCGCCGAATGGGGGTTCACCCCTCCACTTT. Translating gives CASSEKSPNGGSPLHF. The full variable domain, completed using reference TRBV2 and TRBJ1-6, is EPEVTQTPSHQVTQMGQEVILRCVPISNHLYFYWYRQILGQKVEFLVSFYNNEISEKSEIFDDQFSVERPDGSNFTLKIRSTKLEDSAMYFCASSEKSPNGGSPLHFGNGTRLTVT.